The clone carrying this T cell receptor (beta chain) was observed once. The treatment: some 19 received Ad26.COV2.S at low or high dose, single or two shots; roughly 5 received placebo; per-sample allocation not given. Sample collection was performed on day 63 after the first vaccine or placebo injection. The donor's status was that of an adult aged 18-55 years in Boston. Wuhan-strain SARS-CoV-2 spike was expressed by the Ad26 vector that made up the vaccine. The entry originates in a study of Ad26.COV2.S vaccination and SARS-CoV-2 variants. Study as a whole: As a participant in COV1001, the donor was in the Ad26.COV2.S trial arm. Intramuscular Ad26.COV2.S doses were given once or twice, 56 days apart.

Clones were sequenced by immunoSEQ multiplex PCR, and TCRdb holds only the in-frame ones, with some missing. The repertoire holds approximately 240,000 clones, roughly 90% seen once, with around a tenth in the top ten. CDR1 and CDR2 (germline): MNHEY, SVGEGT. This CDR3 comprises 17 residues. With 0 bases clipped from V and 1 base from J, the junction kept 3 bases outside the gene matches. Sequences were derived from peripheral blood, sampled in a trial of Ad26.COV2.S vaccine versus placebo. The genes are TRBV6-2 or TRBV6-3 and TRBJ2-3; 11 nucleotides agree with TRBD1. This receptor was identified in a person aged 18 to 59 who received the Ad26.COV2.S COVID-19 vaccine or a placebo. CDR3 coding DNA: TGTGCCAGCAGTTACTCTTTGGACAGGGGGCGCACAGATACGCAGTATTTT. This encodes CASSYSLDRGRTDTQYF.